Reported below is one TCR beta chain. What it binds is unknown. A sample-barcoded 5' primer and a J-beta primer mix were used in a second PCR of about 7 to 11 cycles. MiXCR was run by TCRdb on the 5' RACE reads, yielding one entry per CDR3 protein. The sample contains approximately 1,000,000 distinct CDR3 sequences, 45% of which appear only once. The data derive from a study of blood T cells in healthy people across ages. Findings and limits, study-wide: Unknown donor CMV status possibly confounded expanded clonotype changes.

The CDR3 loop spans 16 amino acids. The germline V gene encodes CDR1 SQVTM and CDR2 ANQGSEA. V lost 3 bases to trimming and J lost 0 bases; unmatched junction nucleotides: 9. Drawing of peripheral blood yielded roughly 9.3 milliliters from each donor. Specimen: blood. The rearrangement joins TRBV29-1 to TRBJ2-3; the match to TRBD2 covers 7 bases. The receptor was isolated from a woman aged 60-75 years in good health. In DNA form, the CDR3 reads TGCAGCGTTGACACCCCTAGCGGAACTAGCACAGATACGCAGTATTTT. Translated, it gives CSVDTPSGTSTDTQYF.